The 24 T cell receptor beta chains listed next were all sequenced from one sample in a study of T cells in Graves' hyperthyroidism and ophthalmopathy. The source material, RNA transcripts, was used to amplify TCR beta CDR3 regions. The HTBI primer set drove a first-round RT-PCR of the TCR CDR3. TCRdb reanalysed the multiplex PCR reads using MiXCR and keeps one entry per CDR3 protein. The sample lists nearly 600,000 distinct CDR3 sequences, about 14% occurring once. Material for sequencing was blood. Receptor source: a woman younger than 30 with Graves' ophthalmopathy.

V usage is TRBV5-1 and J usage is TRBJ1-4; unclear D gene. V was clipped by 1 base and J by 4 bases, with 11 bases between them. Germline V gene sequence: CDR1 SGHRS, CDR2 YFSETQ. The CDR3 has 15 amino acids. The CDR3 DNA sequence: TGCGCCAGCAGCTTGTCGGGGTCAAATAATGAAAAACTGTTTTTT. It yields the protein CASSLSGSNNEKLFF.

This clonotype occurred many times. This chain connects TRBV20-1 to TRBJ2-7; perhaps TRBD2 as D (6 bases). Trimming removed 3 bases at V and 6 bases at J, with 15 bases between. Per the germline V gene, CDR1 is DFQATT and CDR2 is SNEGSKA (reference sequence). The CDR3 spans 13 residues. The CDR3 here is CSARGLPYSEQYF. The CDR3 bases are TGCAGTGCTAGGGGACTCCCTTACTCCGAGCAGTACTTC.

The chain is built from TRBV5-4 and TRBJ1-1, with TRBD1 matching 9 bases. In germline, CDR1 is SGHNT, CDR2 YYREEE (reference sequence). The CDR3 is 16 residues long. Trimming removed 5 bases from V and 0 bases from J; junction bases left unmatched: 8. CDR3 bases: TGTGCCAGCAGAAAGACCGACAGGGGGATGAACACTGAAGCTTTCTTT. This gives the protein CASRKTDRGMNTEAFF. The entire variable domain, with the rest obtained from reference TRBV5-4 and TRBJ1-1, is as follows: ETGVTQSPTHLIKTRGQQVTLRCSSQSGHNTVSWYQQALGQGPQFIFQYYREEENGRGNFPPRFSGLQFPNYSSELNVNALELDDSALYLCASRKTDRGMNTEAFFGQGTRLTVV.

This clonotype was seen at least ten times. The rearrangement joins TRBV7-2 to TRBJ1-5; 8 nucleotides agree with TRBD1. Germline V gene data show CDR1 as SGHTA and CDR2 as FQGNSA. Trimming removed 2 bases from V and 4 bases from J; junction bases left unmatched: 10. This CDR3 spans 17 amino acids. The CDR3 DNA follows: TGTGCCAGCAGCTTAAGCGGTCGGACAGGGAAGAATCAGCCCCAGCATTTT. It codes for CASSLSGRTGKNQPQHF.

Ten or more counts support this clonotype. This chain uses TRBV30 with TRBJ2-1, with 11 bases matching TRBD2. Germline trimming cut 3 bases from V and 6 bases from J; bases unmatched to any gene: 4. CDR1 is GTSNPN and CDR2 is SVGIG in the germline V gene (reference sequence). CDR3 size: 14 residues. The CDR3 protein is CAWRTSGVTNEQFF. The CDR3 region has the DNA TGTGCCTGGAGGACTAGCGGGGTTACCAATGAGCAGTTCTTC.

In its sample, this clonotype was seen many times. This rearrangement joins TRBV6-1 to TRBJ2-7, with 8 bases aligning to TRBD1. Germline V gene data show CDR1 as MNHNS and CDR2 as SASEGT. V was pared by 6 bases and J by 3 bases, with 4 bases of the junction left unmatched. This CDR3 is built from 13 residues. CDR3 sequence: CASSQDRDYEQYF. CDR3 bases: TGTGCCAGCAGCCAGGACAGGGACTACGAGCAGTACTTC.

This clonotype appeared many times. This chain joins TRBV25-1 and TRBJ1-1, with a possible D match to TRBD1 (6 bases). This CDR3 contains 17 residues. V was cut by 1 base and J by 0 bases, with 15 bases left in between. The germline V gene encodes CDR1 MGHDK and CDR2 SYGVNS. The CDR3 DNA reads TGTGCCAGCAGTGAATTTTCAGGGGCCGGGGTGAACACTGAAGCTTTCTTT. Its protein product is CASSEFSGAGVNTEAFF.

The rearrangement joins TRBV11-3 to TRBJ2-2; TRBD2 aligns across 9 bases. Trimming cost V 4 bases and J 0 bases; bases outside gene matches: 15. Germline CDR1 SGHNT, CDR2 YENEEA. The CDR3 has 20 amino acids. The CDR3 DNA sequence: TGTGCCAGCAGCTCCCCCGCTAGCGGGATGGTGGGCGCGAACACCGGGGAGCTGTTTTTT. It is translated as CASSSPASGMVGANTGELFF.

In its sample, this clonotype was seen many times. V gene TRBV12-3 or TRBV12-4 combines with J gene TRBJ2-6, with D possibly matching TRBD2 (5 bases). The V end lost 0 bases, the J end lost 0 bases, and 15 bases lay between the germline ends. The length of the CDR3 is 19 residues. The CDR3 nucleotides read TGTGCCAGCAGTTTAGCGCGCCGGACTCCTGCCTCTGGGGCCAACGTCCTGACTTTC. Protein product: CASSLARRTPASGANVLTF.

This clonotype has a handful of counts. For the CDR3, the DNA is TGTGCCAGCAGCCAAGAAGGGGCCATCCAAGAGACCCAGTACTTC. The encoded protein is CASSQEGAIQETQYF. This chain links TRBV4-2 with TRBJ2-5; weak D call: TRBD1 (5 bases). The V end was cut by 0 bases, the J end by 1 base, with 9 bases between. Germline loops: CDR1 LGHNA, CDR2 YNFKEQ. The CDR3 runs 15 residues.

This clonotype has a count of ten or more. The rearrangement links TRBV13 to TRBJ1-1; no firm D call. This CDR3 contains 15 residues. Trimming stripped 5 bases from V and 1 base from J, with 14 bases between. Germline assignment: CDR1 PRHDT and CDR2 FYEKMQ (reference sequence). The chain's CDR3 is CASSPGGSPNTEAFF. The CDR3 region has the DNA TGTGCCAGCAGCCCAGGTGGGTCTCCGAACACTGAAGCTTTCTTT.

This clonotype was recorded a few times. The chain recombines TRBV20-1 with TRBJ1-2, with D perhaps TRBD1 (5 bases). V lost 2 bases to trimming and J lost 1 base, with 20 bases between them. The CDR3 consists of 17 residues. Germline V gene lookup returns CDR1 DFQATT and CDR2 SNEGSKA (reference sequence). The CDR3 region has the DNA TGCAGTGCTAGACCCCGGGACGGTGCCCATTTTAACTATGGCTACACCTTC. This translates into CSARPRDGAHFNYGYTF.

This clonotype came up many times. The J gene is TRBJ2-3, the V gene TRBV11-2, with D tentatively TRBD2 (5 bases). This CDR3 spans 15 amino acids. Germline-derived CDR1 and CDR2 are SGHAT and FQNNGV. Trimming took off 5 bases at V and 6 bases at J, with 18 bases between the two ends. CDR3 region: CASSRGVSHSDTQYF. CDR3 DNA sequence: TGTGCCAGCAGCCGGGGTGTGTCACACTCGGATACGCAGTATTTT.

Many counts were recorded for this clonotype. J is TRBJ2-5 and V is TRBV20-1, with TRBD1 identical over 7 bases. The CDR3 extends over 14 amino acids. J gave up 0 bases and V 6 bases, and 7 bases lay outside the gene matches. Germline CDR1 DFQATT, CDR2 SNEGSKA (reference sequence). CDR3 in amino acids: CSAQWTGYQETQYF. CDR3 coding DNA: TGCAGTGCCCAATGGACAGGATACCAAGAGACCCAGTACTTC.

In the case of this clonotype: This may stem from a read error, because a much larger clone lies one nucleotide away. The chain carries TRBV28 and TRBJ2-1; 7 bases are shared with TRBD1. CDR3 size: 12 residues. Germline assignment: CDR1 MDHEN and CDR2 SYDVKM. Written as DNA, the CDR3 is TGTGCCGGCAGCTCCACAGGGGTTGAGCAGTTCTTC. It is translated as CAGSSTGVEQFF.

V gene TRBV3-1 combines with J gene TRBJ2-7; 12 positions match TRBD2. The CDR3 has 14 amino acids. Losses at the gene ends were 6 bases for V and 2 bases for J; bases not matched to a gene: 2. The germline CDR1 and CDR2 sequences are LGHDT and YNNKEL (reference sequence). CDR3 DNA sequence: TGTGCCAGCAGACTAGCGGGAGGACCCTACGAGCAGTACTTC. Amino acids: CASRLAGGPYEQYF.

V gene TRBV29-1 combines with J gene TRBJ1-2; D gene unclear. This CDR3 contains 13 residues. Per the germline V gene, CDR1 is SQVTM and CDR2 is ANQGSEA. Trimming took off 3 bases at V and 12 bases at J, with 20 bases between the two ends. The CDR3 is CSVDAYSAGRNTF. In nucleotides, the CDR3 is TGCAGCGTTGATGCGTATTCGGCGGGGAGGAACACCTTC.

This clonotype was observed at least ten times. The chain carries TRBV7-2 and TRBJ1-5; 8 bases map to TRBD1. The CDR3 sequence is 15 residues long. Unmatched junction bases numbered 6, after V lost 5 bases and J lost 3 bases. CDR1 is SGHTA, CDR2 FQGNSA, per germline. CDR3 bases: TGTGCCAGCAGCCCCTGGACAGGGCTCAATCAGCCCCAGCATTTT. This encodes CASSPWTGLNQPQHF.

This clonotype occurred a few times. The chain carries TRBV10-2 and TRBJ2-5; D remains ambiguous. CDR3 length: 12 amino acids. V was trimmed by 2 bases and J by 4 bases, leaving 5 bases between them. Germline values: CDR1 WSHSY, CDR2 SAAADI. CDR3 nucleotides: TGCGCCAGCAGTGAGGAACTAGAGACCCAGTACTTC. Its protein product is CASSEELETQYF.

This clonotype was detected ten times or more. In DNA form, the CDR3 reads TGTGCCAGCAGCCAAGCGAGTCAAGATACGCAGTATTTT. It codes for CASSQASQDTQYF. The chain has TRBV3-1 and TRBJ2-3, with no clear D. The germline V gene encodes CDR1 LGHDT and CDR2 YNNKEL (reference sequence). This CDR3 has 13 amino acids. V was clipped by 1 base and J by 5 bases, with 7 bases between them.

The chain carries TRBV29-1 and TRBJ1-5, with 7 nucleotides matching TRBD1. The germline V gene has CDR1 SQVTM and CDR2 ANQGSEA. CDR3 length equals 14 residues. V lost 6 bases to trimming and J lost 0 bases; unmatched junction nucleotides: 5. The CDR3 spells CSVAGTDSNQPQHF. The CDR3 nucleotides are TGCAGCGTAGCAGGGACAGATAGCAATCAGCCCCAGCATTTT.

V gene TRBV28 combines with J gene TRBJ1-5; 7 bases agree with TRBD1. Trimming took 6 bases from V and 0 from J; bases not matched to a gene: 8. The CDR3 is made up of 16 amino acids. Looked up from germline, CDR1 is MDHEN and CDR2 is SYDVKM. The CDR3 is CASRTGKLYSNQPQHF. In DNA, the CDR3 is TGTGCCAGCAGGACAGGGAAACTATATAGCAATCAGCCCCAGCATTTT.

This clonotype was recorded many times. The chain employs TRBV30 and TRBJ2-7, with D possibly being TRBD1 (7 bases). CDR1 is GTSNPN, CDR2 SVGIG, per germline (reference sequence). The CDR3 length is 15 residues. With 0 bases removed from V and 3 bases from J, the gap between germline ends came to 15 bases. CDR3 bases: TGTGCCTGGAGTGTTAGGGCAGGGGGGTTCTACGAGCAGTACTTC. This translates into CAWSVRAGGFYEQYF.

The rearrangement joins TRBV18 to TRBJ2-7, with 7 bases aligning to TRBD1. V was clipped by 1 base and J by 2 bases; unmatched bases: 8. The length of the CDR3 is 16 residues. Germline CDR1 KGHSH, CDR2 LQKENI. CDR3 in DNA: TGTGCCAGCTCACCACAAAGGTTGGGACAGACCTACGAGCAGTACTTC. The encoded protein is CASSPQRLGQTYEQYF.